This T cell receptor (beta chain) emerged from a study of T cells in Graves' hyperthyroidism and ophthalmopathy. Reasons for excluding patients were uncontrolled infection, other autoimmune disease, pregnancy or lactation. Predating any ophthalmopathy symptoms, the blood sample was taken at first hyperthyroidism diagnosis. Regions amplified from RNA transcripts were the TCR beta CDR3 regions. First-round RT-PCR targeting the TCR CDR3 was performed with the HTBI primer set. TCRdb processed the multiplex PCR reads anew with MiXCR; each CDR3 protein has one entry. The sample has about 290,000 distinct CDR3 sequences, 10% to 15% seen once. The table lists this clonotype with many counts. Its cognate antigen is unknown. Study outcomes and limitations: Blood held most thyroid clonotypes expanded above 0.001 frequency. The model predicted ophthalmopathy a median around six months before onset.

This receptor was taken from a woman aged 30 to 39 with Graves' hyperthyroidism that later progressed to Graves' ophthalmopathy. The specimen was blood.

CDR3 in amino acids: CASSSTGGYEQYF. CDR3 bases: TGTGCCAGCAGCTCGACAGGGGGGTACGAGCAGTACTTC. The gene calls are TRBV11-2 and TRBJ2-7; 9 nucleotides line up with TRBD1. After removal of 4 bases from V and 4 bases from J, the junction contained 2 bases not matched to a gene. CDR3 length: 13 amino acids. Per germline, CDR1 SGHAT and CDR2 FQNNGV.